One sample yielded the 16 T cell receptor beta chains listed below, sequenced in a study of cytomegalovirus exposure and HLA in healthy donors (dated by TCRdb to 2015 to 2018). The library was made by the immunoSEQ multiplex PCR assay. A mixture of 60 forward primers for TCR Vbeta segments and 13 reverse primers for TCR Jbeta segments was used in the multiplex PCR. The table was pulled from immuneACCESS by TCRdb, which kept in-frame rearrangements only. Such tables lose some clones; where checked, under half of the loss comes from unresolved V genes, and the rest has no known cause. This sample holds about 190,000 clones; 75% to 80% were observed only once. The ten most abundant clones make up around 6% of the sample. Sequencing input: PBMCs. The receptor set was obtained from a woman between 25 and 40 years old in good health and CMV-seropositive.

The gene calls are TRBV14 and TRBJ2-5; 11 nucleotides line up with TRBD2. CDR1 and CDR2 (germline): SGHDN, FVKESK. This CDR3 region has 16 residues. The V and J ends lost 1 base and 4 bases, in that order; junction bases with no gene match: 5. CDR3 amino acids: CASSQATSGRIETQYF. CDR3 nucleotide sequence: TGTGCCAGCAGCCAAGCTACTAGCGGGAGAATAGAGACCCAGTACTTC. The complete variable domain, with remaining parts taken from reference TRBV14 and TRBJ2-5, reads EAGVTQFPSHSVIEKGQTVTLRCDPISGHDNLYWYRRVMGKEIKFLLHFVKESKQDESGMPNNRFLAERTGGTYSTLKVQPAELEDSGVYFCASSQATSGRIETQYFGPGTRLLVL.

The chain couples TRBV7-2 to TRBJ2-7; D is unclear. The CDR3 consists of 15 residues. The V and J ends lost 5 bases and 2 bases respectively, with 16 bases between them. The germline CDR1 and CDR2 sequences are SGHTA and FQGNSA. The CDR3, as DNA: TGTGCCAGCAGCCAAGCGAATATAGTTACCTACGAGCAGTACTTC. Translated: CASSQANIVTYEQYF.

The chain joins TRBV5-1 to TRBJ2-1, with TRBD2 matching 8 bases. This CDR3 region has 15 residues. The V segment lost 4 bases and the J segment 6 bases; nucleotides outside the gene matches: 9. CDR1 and CDR2 (germline): SGHRS, YFSETQ. The DNA for the CDR3 is TGCGCCAGCAGCCCGACGGGGGGGCCCGCCAATGAGCAGTTCTTC. Translated, it gives CASSPTGGPANEQFF.

The J gene is TRBJ2-1, the V gene TRBV14; D is unclear. Trimming took 4 bases from V and 3 from J, leaving 4 bases between them. The length of the CDR3 is 12 residues. The V gene's germline CDR1 is SGHDN and CDR2 FVKESK. CDR3 amino acids: CASSLVYNEQFF. The CDR3 DNA reads TGTGCCAGCAGCCTAGTCTACAATGAGCAGTTCTTC. Looking up the rest from reference TRBV14 and TRBJ2-1 gives the full variable domain: EAGVTQFPSHSVIEKGQTVTLRCDPISGHDNLYWYRRVMGKEIKFLLHFVKESKQDESGMPNNRFLAERTGGTYSTLKVQPAELEDSGVYFCASSLVYNEQFFGPGTRLTVL.

This clone was observed once. The genes are TRBV7-9 and TRBJ1-2, with 8 bases lining up with TRBD1. The trim removed 5 bases at V and 7 bases at J, leaving 9 bases unmatched. The CDR3 contains 14 residues. CDR1 and CDR2 from the germline V gene are SEHNR and FQNEAQ (reference sequence). CDR3 bases: TGTGCCAGCAGCCTGGGACAGGCGTTCGGTGGCTACACCTTC. Its translation: CASSLGQAFGGYTF.

Written as DNA, the CDR3 is TGTGCCAGCAGCTTTGGACAGGGGGCCAAAAACATTCAGTACTTC. Its translation is CASSFGQGAKNIQYF. The chain combines TRBV5-4 with TRBJ2-4; 9 positions agree with TRBD1. The CDR3 loop spans 15 amino acids. J gave up 1 base and V 2 bases, and 1 base lay outside the gene matches. From germline, CDR1 is SGHNT and CDR2 YYREEE (reference sequence).

This clone was seen a single time. The chain couples TRBV9 to TRBJ2-3, with D perhaps matching TRBD2 (5 bases). There are 15 residues in the CDR3. The ends were cut back, 6 bases at V and 0 bases at J, with 14 bases in the middle. Germline V gene sequence: CDR1 SGDLS, CDR2 YYNGEE. CDR3 amino acids: CASNYGGGSTDTQYF. The CDR3 coding sequence is TGTGCCAGCAACTACGGAGGCGGGAGCACAGATACGCAGTATTTT.

V is TRBV27 and J is TRBJ2-4; 7 bases agree with TRBD1. Trimming took 0 bases from V and 6 from J; bases not matched to a gene: 5. CDR1 and CDR2 (germline): MNHEY, SMNVEV (reference sequence). This CDR3 contains 15 residues. In DNA, the CDR3 is TGTGCCAGCAGTTTATCGACAGGGTTGGCAAACATTCAGTACTTC. As protein: CASSLSTGLANIQYF.

CDR3 nucleotides: TGTGCCAGCAGTGGACAGGGCCCCTACGAGCAGTACTTC. It specifies CASSGQGPYEQYF. This sequence joins TRBV4-2 and TRBJ2-7; 8 bases fit TRBD1. CDR3 length: 13 amino acids. Germline values: CDR1 LGHNA, CDR2 YNFKEQ. V shed 6 bases and J 2 bases; nucleotides not matched to a gene: 3.

Concerning this clone itself: At one boundary the junction diverges from the germline segment, which might be a read error. The chain is built from TRBV7-9 and TRBJ1-4; perhaps TRBD1 as D (6 bases). The germline CDR1 and CDR2 sequences are SEHNR and FQNEAQ (reference sequence). The CDR3 totals 15 residues. In nucleotides, the CDR3 is TGTTCCAGCAGCTCGGATGGGGGGGCGAATGAAAAACTGTTTTTT. Translating it yields CSSSSDGGANEKLFF.

V usage is TRBV5-4 and J usage is TRBJ1-1, with no clear D. The germline V gene has CDR1 SGHNT and CDR2 YYREEE (reference sequence). Between the trimmed V and J ends, which lost 5 bases and 6 bases, there was a span of 14 bases. CDR3 length equals 13 residues. The CDR3 spells CASRNDLRAEAFF. The CDR3 DNA reads as TGTGCCAGCAGAAACGACTTGAGGGCTGAAGCTTTCTTT.

The chain joins TRBV15 to TRBJ2-7, with 10 positions matching TRBD1. V trimming: 3 bases; J trimming: 2 bases; junction bases outside the gene matches: 4. The CDR3 runs 15 residues. CDR1 is LNHNV, CDR2 YYDKDF, per germline (reference sequence). CDR3 sequence: CATSSWGTGAYEQYF. In DNA, the CDR3 is TGTGCCACCAGCAGCTGGGGGACAGGGGCCTACGAGCAGTACTTC.

This chain links TRBV12-1 with TRBJ2-3; TRBD2 reflects the table's D call only, with no check against the DNA. TRBV12-1 is marked as a pseudogene. This CDR3 has 20 amino acids. In nucleotides, the CDR3 is TGTGCCAGCAGCCTTGGACTGATTACGCCCGGGACTAGCCGCACAGATACGCAGTATTTT. Translation gives CASSLGLITPGTSRTDTQYF.

This chain uses TRBV10-1 with TRBJ1-5, with 9 bases fitting TRBD1. J lost 3 bases, V lost 3 bases, and 6 bases had no gene match. Germline V gene lookup returns CDR1 WNHNN and CDR2 SYGVQD (reference sequence). CDR3 length: 16 residues. The CDR3 protein is CASSERDRESNQPQHF. The DNA of the CDR3 is TGCGCCAGCAGTGAAAGGGACAGGGAGTCCAATCAGCCCCAGCATTTT.

This chain uses TRBV5-8 with TRBJ1-4, with D tentatively TRBD1 (6 bases). This CDR3 comprises 15 residues. The germline CDR1 and CDR2 sequences are SGHTS and YDEGEE. Trimming removed 0 bases at V and 8 bases at J, with 14 bases between. CDR3 sequence (DNA): TGTGCCAGCAGCTTGGATGGGGGCAGCGACGAAAAACTGTTTTTT. As protein: CASSLDGGSDEKLFF. The full variable domain, completed using reference TRBV5-8 and TRBJ1-4, is EAGVTQSPTHLIKTRGQQATLRCSPISGHTSVYWYQQALGLGLQFLLWYDEGEERNRGNFPPRFSGRQFPNYSSELNVNALELEDSALYLCASSLDGGSDEKLFFGSGTQLSVL.

The chain uses TRBV6-5 and TRBJ2-7; the D is unclear. The CDR3 is made up of 12 amino acids. Germline V gene sequence: CDR1 MNHEY, CDR2 SVGAGI. Deletions cut 7 bases from V and 1 base from J, with 8 bases between. The CDR3 DNA reads as TGTGCCAGCATCTCACTATCCTACGAGCAGTACTTC. Amino acid sequence: CASISLSYEQYF.